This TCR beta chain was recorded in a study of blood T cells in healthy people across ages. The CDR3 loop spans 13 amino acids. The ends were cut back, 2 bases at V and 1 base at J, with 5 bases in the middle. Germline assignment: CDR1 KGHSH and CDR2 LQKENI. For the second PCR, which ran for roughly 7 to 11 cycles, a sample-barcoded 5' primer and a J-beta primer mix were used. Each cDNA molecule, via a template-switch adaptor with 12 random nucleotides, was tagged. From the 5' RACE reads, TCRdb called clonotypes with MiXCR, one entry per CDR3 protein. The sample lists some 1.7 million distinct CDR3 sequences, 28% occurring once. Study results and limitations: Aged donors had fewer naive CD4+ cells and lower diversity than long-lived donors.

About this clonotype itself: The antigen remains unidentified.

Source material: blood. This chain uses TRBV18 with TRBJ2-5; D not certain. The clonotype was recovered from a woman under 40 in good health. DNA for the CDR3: TGTGCCAGCTCACCAAACGTCCAAGAGACCCAGTACTTC. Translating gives CASSPNVQETQYF.